The entry that follows covers one T cell receptor beta chain sequence. These data come from a study of blood T cell repertoires in COVID-19. On the study more broadly: Material from acute and convalescent COVID-19 was sourced from the United States, Italy and Spain. Sample material is recorded as cDNA or gDNA derived from T cells, B-cell-depleted T cells, or PBMCs.

In the original processing: Reference gene primer amplification yielded estimated nucleated cell counts. The repertoire was sequenced with immunoSEQ multiplex PCR; TCRdb's copy has only in-frame clones and lacks some. V and J calls and clone size are given by that table; D and trimming were obtained from the DNA. The sample contains around 250,000 clones, more than 70% of which appear only once. Sequenced material: peripheral blood. The sequence came from a woman in her late teens or twenties with acute or convalescent COVID-19.

CDR3 nucleotides: TGTGCCAGCAGCTTATCGGTCGGGGCCAACGTCCTGACTTTC. Residues: CASSLSVGANVLTF. The chain is built from TRBV5-6 and TRBJ2-6; D gene unclear. This CDR3 has 14 amino acids. CDR1 SGHDT and CDR2 YYEEEE come from the germline V gene. Trimming took off 2 bases at V and 4 bases at J, with 7 bases between the two ends.